This T cell receptor (beta chain) was retrieved from a study of blood T cell repertoires in COVID-19. Study in general: PBMCs, B-cell-depleted T cells, or T cells provided the cDNA or gDNA that made up the material.

Membership in each cohort depended on participant-reported clinical history. Authors' data handling: Amplification of reference gene primers provided the estimated nucleated cell counts. Data came from immunoSEQ multiplex PCR; TCRdb stores just in-frame clones and leaves some out. That table gives V, J and clone size, and the DNA gave D and trimming. This table holds about 500,000 clones, around 87% found once. The germline gives CDR1 GTSNPN, CDR2 SVGIG (reference sequence). The CDR3 covers 14 residues. The V and J ends lost 2 bases and 0 bases, in that order; junction bases with no gene match: 3. The sample consisted of PBMCs or T cells enriched from blood (not recorded which). The TCR sequence derives from a woman between 18 and 29 years old who had recovered from COVID-19. V is TRBV30 and J is TRBJ1-2; TRBD1 aligns across 7 bases. The CDR3 is CAWSLQGTNYGYTF. Written as DNA, the CDR3 is TGTGCCTGGAGTCTACAGGGGACTAACTATGGCTACACCTTC.